The clone carrying this T cell receptor (beta chain) was counted only a few times. Its specificity is not known. The second PCR ran about 6 to 12 cycles with a sample-barcoded 5' primer and J-beta primers. TCRdb called the 5' RACE reads again in MiXCR, with one record for every CDR3 protein. The sample includes some 1.5 million distinct CDR3 sequences, approximately 30% seen only once; the top ten take 7% to 9%. CDR3 size: 12 residues. V dropped 8 bases and J dropped 6 bases, with 11 bases sitting between them. Germline V lookup: CDR1 SNHLY, CDR2 FYNNEI. These data are taken from a study of blood T cells in healthy people across ages. Study-level findings and limits: Strong correlation linked observed beta diversity and percent naive T cells.

The sample taken for sequencing was blood. V is TRBV2 and J is TRBJ1-5; D is unclear. This receptor was taken from a woman in her twenties or thirties in good health. The CDR3 loop is CASGLAAQPQHF. The CDR3 bases are TGTGCCAGCGGTCTTGCGGCTCAGCCCCAGCATTTT.